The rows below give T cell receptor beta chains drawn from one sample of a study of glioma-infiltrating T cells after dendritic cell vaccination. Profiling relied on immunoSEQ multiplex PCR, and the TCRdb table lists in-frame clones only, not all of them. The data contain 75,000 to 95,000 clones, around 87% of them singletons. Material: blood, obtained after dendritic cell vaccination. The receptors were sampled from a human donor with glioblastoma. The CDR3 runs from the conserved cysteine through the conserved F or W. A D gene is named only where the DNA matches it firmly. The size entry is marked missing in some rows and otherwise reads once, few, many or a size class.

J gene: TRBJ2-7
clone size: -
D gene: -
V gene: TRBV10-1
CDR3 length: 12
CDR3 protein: CASSDSGHEQYF
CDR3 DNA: TGCGCCAGCAGTGATTCAGGGCACGAGCAGTACTTC

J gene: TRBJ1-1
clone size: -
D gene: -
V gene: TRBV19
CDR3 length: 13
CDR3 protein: CASRWAEAGEAFF
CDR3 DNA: TGTGCCAGTAGGTGGGCCGAAGCCGGTGAAGCTTTCTTT

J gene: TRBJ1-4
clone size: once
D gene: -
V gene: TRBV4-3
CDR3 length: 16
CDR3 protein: CASSQDRTVPGEKLFF
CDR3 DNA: TGCGCCAGCAGCCAAGATAGGACAGTTCCCGGTGAAAAACTGTTTTTT

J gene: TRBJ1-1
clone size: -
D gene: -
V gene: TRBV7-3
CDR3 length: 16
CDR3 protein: CASSLNPQGMNTEAFF
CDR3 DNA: TGTGCCAGCAGCTTAAACCCCCAGGGGATGAACACTGAAGCTTTCTTT

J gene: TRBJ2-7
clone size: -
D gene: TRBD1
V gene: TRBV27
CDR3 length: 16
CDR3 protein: CASSLQPQGALNEQYF
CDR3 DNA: TGTGCCAGCAGTCTCCAACCGCAGGGGGCTCTCAACGAGCAGTACTTC

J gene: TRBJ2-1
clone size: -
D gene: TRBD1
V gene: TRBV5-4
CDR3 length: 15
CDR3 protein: CASSSSIQGRYEQFF
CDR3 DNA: TGTGCCAGCAGCTCCTCGATACAGGGGCGGTATGAGCAGTTCTTC

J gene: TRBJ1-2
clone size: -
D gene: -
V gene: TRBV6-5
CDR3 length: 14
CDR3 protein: CASSYRGGDYGYTF
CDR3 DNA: TGTGCCAGCAGTTACCGCGGGGGCGATTATGGCTACACCTTC

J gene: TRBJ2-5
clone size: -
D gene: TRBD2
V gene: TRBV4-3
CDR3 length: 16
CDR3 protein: CASSQYGTPGGETQYF
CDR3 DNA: TGCGCCAGCAGCCAATACGGGACCCCGGGGGGAGAGACCCAGTACTTC

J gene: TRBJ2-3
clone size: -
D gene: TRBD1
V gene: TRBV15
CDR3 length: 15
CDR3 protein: CATSARTGRTDTQYF
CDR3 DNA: TGTGCCACCAGTGCCCGGACAGGCCGCACAGATACGCAGTATTTT

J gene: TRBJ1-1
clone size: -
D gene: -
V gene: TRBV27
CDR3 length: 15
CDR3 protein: CASSLLLDGGTEAFF
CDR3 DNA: TGTGCCAGCAGTCTCCTTCTTGATGGAGGGACTGAAGCTTTCTTT

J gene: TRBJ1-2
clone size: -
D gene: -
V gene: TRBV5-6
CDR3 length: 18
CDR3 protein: CASSSGPGWRSSNYGYTF
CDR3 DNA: TGTGCCAGCAGCTCTGGTCCGGGATGGAGGTCCAGTAACTATGGCTACACCTTC

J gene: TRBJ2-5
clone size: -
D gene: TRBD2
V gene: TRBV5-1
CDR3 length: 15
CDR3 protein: CASSLGLAGVETQYF
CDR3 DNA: TGCGCCAGCAGCCTGGGACTAGCGGGGGTAGAGACCCAGTACTTC

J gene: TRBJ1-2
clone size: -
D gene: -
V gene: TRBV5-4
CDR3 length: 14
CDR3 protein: CASSLDGNPYGYTF
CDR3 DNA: TGTGCCAGCAGCTTGGACGGGAATCCCTATGGCTACACCTTC

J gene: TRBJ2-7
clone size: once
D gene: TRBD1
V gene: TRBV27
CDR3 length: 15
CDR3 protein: CASREQGVFSYEQYF
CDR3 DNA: TGTGCCAGCAGAGAACAGGGGGTTTTTTCCTACGAGCAGTACTTC

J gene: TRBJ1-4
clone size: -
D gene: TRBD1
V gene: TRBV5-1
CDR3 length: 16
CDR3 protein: CASSLGQGTTNEKLFF
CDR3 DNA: TGCGCCAGCAGCCTGGGACAGGGGACGACTAATGAAAAACTGTTTTTT

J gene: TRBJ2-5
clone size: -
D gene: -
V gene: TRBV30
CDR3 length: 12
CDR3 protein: CAWGRGLETQYF
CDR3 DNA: TGTGCCTGGGGGCGGGGGCTTGAGACCCAGTACTTC

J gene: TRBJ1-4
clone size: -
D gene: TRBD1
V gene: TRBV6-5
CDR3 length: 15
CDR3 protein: CASSPRQGGNEKLFF
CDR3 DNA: TGTGCCAGCAGTCCAAGACAGGGGGGGAATGAAAAACTGTTTTTT

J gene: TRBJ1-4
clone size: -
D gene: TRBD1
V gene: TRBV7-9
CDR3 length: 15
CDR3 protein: CASSLRLDRSEKLFF
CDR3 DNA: TGTGCCAGCAGCTTACGATTGGACAGGTCTGAAAAACTGTTTTTT

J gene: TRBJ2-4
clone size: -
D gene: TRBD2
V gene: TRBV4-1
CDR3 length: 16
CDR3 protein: CASSQVAGGPLNIQYF
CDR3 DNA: TGCGCCAGCAGCCAAGTAGCGGGGGGGCCCTTAAACATTCAGTACTTC

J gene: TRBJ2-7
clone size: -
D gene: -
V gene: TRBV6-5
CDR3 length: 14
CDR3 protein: CASEVRPTHYEQYF
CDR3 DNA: TGTGCCAGCGAGGTGAGGCCGACTCACTACGAGCAGTACTTC

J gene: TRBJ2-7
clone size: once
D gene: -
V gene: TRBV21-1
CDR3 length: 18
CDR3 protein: CASIFQGGLAGGSYEQYF
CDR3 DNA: TGTGCCAGCATCTTTCAAGGGGGGTTAGCGGGGGGCAGTTACGAGCAGTACTTC

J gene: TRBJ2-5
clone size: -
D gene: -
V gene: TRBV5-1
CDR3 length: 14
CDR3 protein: CASSFTGGVETQYF
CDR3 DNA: TGCGCCAGCAGCTTCACAGGGGGGGTCGAGACCCAGTACTTC

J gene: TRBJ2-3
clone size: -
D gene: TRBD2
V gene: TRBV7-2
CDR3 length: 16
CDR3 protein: CASSPRTSGSTDTQYF
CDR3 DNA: TGTGCCAGCAGCCCACGGACTAGCGGGAGCACAGATACGCAGTATTTT

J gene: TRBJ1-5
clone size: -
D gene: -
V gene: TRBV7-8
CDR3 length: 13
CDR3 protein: CASSFIRNQPQHF
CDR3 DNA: TGTGCCAGCAGCTTTATCCGGAATCAGCCCCAGCATTTT

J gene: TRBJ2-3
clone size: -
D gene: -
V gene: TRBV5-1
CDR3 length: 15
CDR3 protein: CASSLLTGNTDTQYF
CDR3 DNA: TGCGCCAGCAGCTTGCTGACAGGCAACACAGATACGCAGTATTTT

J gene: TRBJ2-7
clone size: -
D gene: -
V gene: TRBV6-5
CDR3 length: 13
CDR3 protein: CASSTGTYYEQYF
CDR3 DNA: TGTGCCAGCAGCACCGGGACTTACTACGAGCAGTACTTC

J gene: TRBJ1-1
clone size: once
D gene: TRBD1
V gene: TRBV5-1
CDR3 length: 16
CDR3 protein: CASSSTDRGLNTEAFF
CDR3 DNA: TGCGCCAGCAGCTCAACAGACAGGGGCTTGAACACTGAAGCTTTCTTT

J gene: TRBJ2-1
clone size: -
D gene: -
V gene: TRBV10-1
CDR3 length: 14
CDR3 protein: CASSEAGLVGEQFF
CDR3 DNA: TGCGCCAGCAGTGAGGCGGGACTGGTCGGTGAGCAGTTCTTC

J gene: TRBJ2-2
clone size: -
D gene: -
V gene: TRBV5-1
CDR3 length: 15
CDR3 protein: CASSLGQENTGELFF
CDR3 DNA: TGCGCCAGCAGCTTGGGTCAGGAAAACACCGGGGAGCTGTTTTTT

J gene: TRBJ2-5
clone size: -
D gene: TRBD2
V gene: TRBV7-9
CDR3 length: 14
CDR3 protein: CASSSLAGGRREYF
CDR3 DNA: TGTGCCAGCAGCTCCCTAGCGGGAGGGCGGAGGGAGTACTTC

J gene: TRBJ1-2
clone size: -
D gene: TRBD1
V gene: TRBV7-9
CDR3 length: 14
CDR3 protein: CASSLVTGADGYTF
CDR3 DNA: TGTGCCAGCAGCTTAGTGACAGGGGCTGATGGCTACACCTTC

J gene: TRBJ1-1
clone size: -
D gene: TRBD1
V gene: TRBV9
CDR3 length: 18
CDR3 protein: CASSVGIRDRGVNTEAFF
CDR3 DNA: TGTGCCAGCAGCGTAGGGATCCGGGACAGGGGCGTGAACACTGAAGCTTTCTTT

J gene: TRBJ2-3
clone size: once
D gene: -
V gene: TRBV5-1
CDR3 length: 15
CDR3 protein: CASSLSVENTDTQYF
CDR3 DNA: TGCGCCAGCAGCTTGAGTGTAGAAAACACAGATACGCAGTATTTT

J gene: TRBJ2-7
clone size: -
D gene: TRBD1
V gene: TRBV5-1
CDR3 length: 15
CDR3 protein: CASRSDRGNAYEQYF
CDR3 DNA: TGCGCCAGCAGGTCCGACAGGGGGAACGCCTACGAGCAGTACTTC

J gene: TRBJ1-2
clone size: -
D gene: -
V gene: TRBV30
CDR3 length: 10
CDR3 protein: CAWRRGGYTF
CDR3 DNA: TGTGCCTGGAGGCGGGGTGGCTACACCTTC

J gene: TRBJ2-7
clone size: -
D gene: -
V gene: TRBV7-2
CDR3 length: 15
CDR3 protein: CASSPDFQLSYEQYF
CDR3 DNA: TGTGCCAGCAGCCCGGACTTTCAACTTTCCTACGAGCAGTACTTC

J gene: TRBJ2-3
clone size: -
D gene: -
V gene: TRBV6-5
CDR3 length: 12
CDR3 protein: CASSLNRDTQYF
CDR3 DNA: TGTGCCAGCAGTTTGAACAGAGATACGCAGTATTTT

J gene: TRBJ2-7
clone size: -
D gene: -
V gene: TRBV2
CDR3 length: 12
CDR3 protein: CASSASSYEQYF
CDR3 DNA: TGTGCCAGCAGTGCATCCTCCTACGAGCAGTACTTC

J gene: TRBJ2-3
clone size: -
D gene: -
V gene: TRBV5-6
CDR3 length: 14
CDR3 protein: CASSLGRGSDTQYF
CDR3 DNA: TGTGCCAGCAGCTTGGGCAGGGGATCAGATACGCAGTATTTT

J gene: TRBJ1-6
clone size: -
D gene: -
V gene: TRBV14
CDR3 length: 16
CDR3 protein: CASSRLGSSGNSPLHF
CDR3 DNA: TGTGCCAGCAGCCGACTCGGGTCCTCCGGCAATTCACCCCTCCACTTT

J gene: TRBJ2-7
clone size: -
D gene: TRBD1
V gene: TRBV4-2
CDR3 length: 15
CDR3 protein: CASSQATGPSYEQYF
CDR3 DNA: TGTGCCAGCAGCCAAGCGACAGGGCCCTCCTACGAGCAGTACTTC

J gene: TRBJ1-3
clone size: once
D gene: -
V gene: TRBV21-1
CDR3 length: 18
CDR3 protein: CASSKAATNPHSGNTIYF
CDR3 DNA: TGTGCCAGCAGCAAAGCTGCCACAAACCCGCACTCTGGAAACACCATATATTTT

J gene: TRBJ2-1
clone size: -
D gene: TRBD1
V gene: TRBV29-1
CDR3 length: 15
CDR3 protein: CSVEATGVSYNEQFF
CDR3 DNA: TGCAGCGTTGAAGCGACAGGGGTTTCCTACAATGAGCAGTTCTTC

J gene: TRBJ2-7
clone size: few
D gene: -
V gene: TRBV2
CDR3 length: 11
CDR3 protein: CASSTTPEQYF
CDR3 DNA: TGTGCCAGCAGCACTACCCCCGAGCAGTACTTC

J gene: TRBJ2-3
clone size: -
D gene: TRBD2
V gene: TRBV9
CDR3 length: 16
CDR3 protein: CASSVLAGGITDTQYF
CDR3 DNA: TGTGCCAGCAGCGTTTTAGCGGGGGGTATCACAGATACGCAGTATTTT

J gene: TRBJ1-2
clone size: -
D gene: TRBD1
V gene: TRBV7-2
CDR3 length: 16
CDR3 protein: CASSLVVGTGGYGYTF
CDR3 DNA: TGTGCCAGCAGTCTCGTGGTGGGGACAGGGGGCTATGGCTACACCTTC

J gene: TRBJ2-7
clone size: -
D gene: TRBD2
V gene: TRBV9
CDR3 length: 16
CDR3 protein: CASSPRLAGGDYEQYF
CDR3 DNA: TGTGCCAGCAGCCCCCGACTAGCGGGTGGGGACTACGAGCAGTACTTC

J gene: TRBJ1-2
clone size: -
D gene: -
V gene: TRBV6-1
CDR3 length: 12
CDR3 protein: CASSDGVYGYTF
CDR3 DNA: TGTGCCAGCAGTGACGGAGTCTATGGCTACACCTTC

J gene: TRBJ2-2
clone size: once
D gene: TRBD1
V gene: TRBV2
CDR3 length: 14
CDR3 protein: CASRSGTGSGELFF
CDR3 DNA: TGTGCCAGCAGATCCGGGACAGGGAGCGGGGAGCTGTTTTTT

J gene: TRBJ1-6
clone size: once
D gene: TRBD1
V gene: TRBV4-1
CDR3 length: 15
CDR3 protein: CASSRDRDFNSPLHF
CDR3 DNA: TGCGCCAGCAGCCGGGACAGGGACTTTAATTCACCCCTCCACTTT

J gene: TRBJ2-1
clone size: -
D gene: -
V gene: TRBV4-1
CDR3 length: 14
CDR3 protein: CASQDGSSYNEQFF
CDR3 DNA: TGCGCCAGCCAAGACGGGAGCTCCTACAATGAGCAGTTCTTC

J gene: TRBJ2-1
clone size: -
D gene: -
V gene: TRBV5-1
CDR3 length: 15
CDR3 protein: CASSLEASRNNEQFF
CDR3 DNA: TGCGCCAGCAGCTTGGAGGCTAGCCGTAACAATGAGCAGTTCTTC

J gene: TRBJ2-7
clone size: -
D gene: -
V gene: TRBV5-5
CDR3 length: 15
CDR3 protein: CASSLRNGLTYEQYF
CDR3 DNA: TGTGCCAGCAGCTTAAGAAACGGACTAACCTACGAGCAGTACTTC